This TCR beta chain was documented in a study of response to subunit inactivated influenza vaccine. The CDR3 consists of 13 residues. Per germline, CDR1 MNHEY and CDR2 SVGEGT. In the case of this clonotype: The antigen remains unidentified. Its ends do not fully match the called genes, so a read error is possible.

Overall study findings and caveats: Few new T cells, the authors suggested, are recruited by each seasonal influenza vaccination.

TCRdb reprocessed the RT-PCR reads via MiXCR and lists one record per CDR3 protein. The repertoire holds approximately 700,000 distinct CDR3 sequences, 11% to 15% seen once, with less than 7% in the top ten. The clonotype was recovered from a man aged 50 to 60 who received an inactivated influenza vaccine. V and J are TRBV6-2 or TRBV6-3 and TRBJ2-5; 8 bases map to TRBD1. Specimen: PBMCs from blood, collected around two weeks before vaccination. The CDR3 bases are TGCGCCCCCTTGGACAGGGATCAAGAGACCCAGTACTTC. Amino acid sequence: CAPLDRDQETQYF.